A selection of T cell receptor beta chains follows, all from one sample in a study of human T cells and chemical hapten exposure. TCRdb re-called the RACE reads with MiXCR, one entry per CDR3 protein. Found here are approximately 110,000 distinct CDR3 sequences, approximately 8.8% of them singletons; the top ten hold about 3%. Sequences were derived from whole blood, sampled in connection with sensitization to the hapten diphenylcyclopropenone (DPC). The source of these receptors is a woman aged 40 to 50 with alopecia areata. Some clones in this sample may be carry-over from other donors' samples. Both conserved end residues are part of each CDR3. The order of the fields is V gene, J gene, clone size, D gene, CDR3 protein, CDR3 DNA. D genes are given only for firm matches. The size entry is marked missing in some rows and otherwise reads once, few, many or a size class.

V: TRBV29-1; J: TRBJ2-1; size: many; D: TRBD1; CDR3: CSVSTGGFSYNEQFF; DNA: TGCAGCGTTTCCACAGGGGGCTTTTCCTACAATGAGCAGTTCTTC
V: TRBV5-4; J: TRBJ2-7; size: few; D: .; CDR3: CASSLAKETAFYEQYF; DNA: TGTGCCAGCAGCTTGGCCAAGGAAACCGCTTTCTACGAGCAGTACTTC
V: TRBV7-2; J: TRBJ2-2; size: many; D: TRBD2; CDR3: CASSIRGEGTGELFF; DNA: TGTGCCAGCAGCATACGGGGGGAGGGCACCGGGGAGCTGTTTTTT
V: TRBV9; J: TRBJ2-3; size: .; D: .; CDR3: CASSVDPPARGLWGLTDTQYF; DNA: TGTGCCAGCAGCGTAGACCCCCCCGCGAGGGGATTGTGGGGCCTCACAGATACGCAGTATTTT
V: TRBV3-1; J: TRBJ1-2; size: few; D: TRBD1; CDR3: CASSQGQGAHGYTF; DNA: TGTGCCAGCAGCCAAGGACAGGGGGCGCATGGCTACACCTTC
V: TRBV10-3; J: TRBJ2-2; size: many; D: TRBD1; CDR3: CAISGTGLNTGELFF; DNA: TGTGCCATCAGTGGGACAGGGCTCAACACCGGGGAGCTGTTTTTT
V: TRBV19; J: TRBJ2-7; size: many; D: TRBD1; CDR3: CASSTGTGGYEQYF; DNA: TGTGCCAGTAGTACCGGGACAGGGGGCTACGAGCAGTACTTC
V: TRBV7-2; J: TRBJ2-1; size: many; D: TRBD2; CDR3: CASRKTSGGYYNEQFF; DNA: TGTGCCAGCAGAAAAACTAGCGGGGGTTACTACAATGAGCAGTTCTTC
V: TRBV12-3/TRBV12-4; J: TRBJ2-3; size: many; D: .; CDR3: CASSFGEDTQYF; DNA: TGTGCCAGCAGTTTCGGGGAAGATACGCAGTATTTT
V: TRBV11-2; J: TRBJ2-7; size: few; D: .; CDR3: CASSSHLRDEQYF; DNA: TGTGCCAGCAGCTCCCACTTAAGGGACGAGCAGTACTTC
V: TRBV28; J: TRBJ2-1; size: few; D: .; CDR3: CASGPDLYNEQFF; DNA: TGTGCCAGCGGCCCTGACTTATACAATGAGCAGTTCTTC
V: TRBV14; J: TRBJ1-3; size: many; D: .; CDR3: CASSRSGENTIYF; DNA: TGTGCCAGCAGCCGGTCGGGGGAAAACACCATATATTTT
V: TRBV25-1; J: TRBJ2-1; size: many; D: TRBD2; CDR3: CASSEYRTSGGANEQFF; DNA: TGTGCCAGCAGTGAATACCGAACTAGCGGGGGGGCCAATGAGCAGTTCTTC
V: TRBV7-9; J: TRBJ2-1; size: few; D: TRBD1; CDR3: CASRLTGSRPEQFF; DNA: TGTGCCAGCAGGCTGACAGGGTCGCGCCCAGAGCAGTTCTTC
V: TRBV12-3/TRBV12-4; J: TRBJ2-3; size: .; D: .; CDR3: CASSFLDTGTDTQYF; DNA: TGTGCCAGCAGTTTTCTGGACACGGGCACAGATACGCAGTATTTT
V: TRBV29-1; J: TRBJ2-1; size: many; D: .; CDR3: CSVEGGADSYNEQFF; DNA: TGCAGCGTTGAAGGAGGGGCAGACAGTTACAATGAGCAGTTCTTC
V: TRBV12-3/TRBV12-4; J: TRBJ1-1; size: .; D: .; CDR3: CASSFDRNTEAFF; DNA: TGTGCCAGCAGTTTTGACAGGAACACTGAAGCTTTCTTT
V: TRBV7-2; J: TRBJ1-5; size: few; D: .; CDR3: CASSLRQGNQPQHF; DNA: TGTGCCAGCAGCTTAAGGCAGGGCAATCAGCCCCAGCATTTT
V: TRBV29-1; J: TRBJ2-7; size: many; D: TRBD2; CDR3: CSVEGPSGGSSYEQYF; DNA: TGCAGCGTTGAAGGGCCTAGCGGGGGGAGCTCCTACGAGCAGTACTTC
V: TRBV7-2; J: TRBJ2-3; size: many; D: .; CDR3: CASSFNSRTGSTDTQYF; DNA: TGTGCCAGCAGCTTTAATAGCCGTACGGGCAGCACAGATACGCAGTATTTT
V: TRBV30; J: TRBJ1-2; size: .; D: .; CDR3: CAWTPGRFYGYTF; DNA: TGTGCCTGGACCCCCGGCAGGTTTTATGGCTACACCTTC
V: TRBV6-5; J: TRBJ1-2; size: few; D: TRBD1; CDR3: CASRLTGEYGYTF; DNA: TGTGCCAGCAGGTTGACAGGGGAGTATGGCTACACCTTC
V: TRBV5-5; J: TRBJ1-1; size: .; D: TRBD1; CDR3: CASSPWTGGTTEAFF; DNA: TGTGCCAGCAGCCCGTGGACAGGGGGGACCACTGAAGCTTTCTTT
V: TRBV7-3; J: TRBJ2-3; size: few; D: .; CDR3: CASSPEGDTQYF; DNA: TGTGCCAGCAGCCCCGAGGGGGATACGCAGTATTTT
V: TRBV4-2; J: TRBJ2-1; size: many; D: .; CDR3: CASSQGLGGVYNEQFF; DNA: TGTGCCAGCAGCCAAGGACTCGGGGGCGTCTACAATGAGCAGTTCTTC
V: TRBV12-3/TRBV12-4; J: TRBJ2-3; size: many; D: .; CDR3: CASSLAPGLLSTDTQYF; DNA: TGTGCCAGCAGTTTAGCGCCCGGACTTCTTAGCACAGATACGCAGTATTTT
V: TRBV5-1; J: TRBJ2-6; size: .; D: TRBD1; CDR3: CASSLAPGDRAGANVLTF; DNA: TGCGCCAGCAGCTTGGCCCCAGGGGACAGGGCCGGGGCCAACGTCCTGACTTTC
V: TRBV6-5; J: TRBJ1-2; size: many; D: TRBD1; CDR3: CASSYQDRVDYGYTF; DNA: TGTGCCAGCAGTTACCAAGACAGGGTCGACTATGGCTACACCTTC
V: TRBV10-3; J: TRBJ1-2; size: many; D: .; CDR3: CAIRQGGSYGYTF; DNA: TGTGCCATCAGACAAGGGGGGAGCTATGGCTACACCTTC
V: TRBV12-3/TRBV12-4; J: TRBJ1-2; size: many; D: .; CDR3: CASSLGLGGGYTF; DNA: TGTGCCAGCAGCCTCGGACTTGGGGGTGGCTACACCTTC
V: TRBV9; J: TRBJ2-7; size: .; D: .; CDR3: CASSVIASSYEQYF; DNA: TGTGCCAGCAGCGTAATTGCCAGTTCCTACGAGCAGTACTTC
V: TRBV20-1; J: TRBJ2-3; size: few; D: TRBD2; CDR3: CSARSRGVLTDTQYF; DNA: TGCAGTGCTAGGTCCCGGGGGGTGCTCACAGATACGCAGTATTTT
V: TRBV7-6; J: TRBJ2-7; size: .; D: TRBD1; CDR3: CASSHRGSYEQYF; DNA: TGTGCCAGCAGCCACAGGGGTTCCTACGAGCAGTACTTC
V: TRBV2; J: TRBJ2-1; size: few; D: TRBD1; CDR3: CASTRDRGLYNEQFF; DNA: TGTGCCAGCACGCGGGACAGGGGACTCTACAATGAGCAGTTCTTC
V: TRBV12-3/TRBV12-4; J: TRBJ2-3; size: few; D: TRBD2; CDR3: CASRQTSVGTDTQYF; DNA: TGTGCCAGCAGGCAAACTAGCGTCGGCACAGATACGCAGTATTTT
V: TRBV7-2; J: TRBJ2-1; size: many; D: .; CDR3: CASSIRSSSYNEQFF; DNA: TGTGCCAGCAGCATCAGGAGTAGCTCCTACAATGAGCAGTTCTTC
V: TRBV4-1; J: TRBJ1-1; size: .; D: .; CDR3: CASSSAGLGVNTEAFF; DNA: TGCGCCAGCAGCTCGGCGGGTTTAGGGGTGAACACTGAAGCTTTCTTT
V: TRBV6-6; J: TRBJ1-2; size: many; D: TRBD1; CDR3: CASTDGTGANYGYTF; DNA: TGTGCCAGCACCGACGGGACAGGGGCGAACTATGGCTACACCTTC
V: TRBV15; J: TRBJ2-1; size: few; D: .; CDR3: CATSRVSAGGSYNEQFF; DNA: TGTGCCACCAGCAGAGTGAGCGCCGGTGGGTCCTACAATGAGCAGTTCTTC
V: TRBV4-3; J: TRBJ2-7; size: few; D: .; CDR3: CASSQDPGGTPYF; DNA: TGCGCCAGCAGCCAAGATCCAGGAGGGACGCCGTACTTC
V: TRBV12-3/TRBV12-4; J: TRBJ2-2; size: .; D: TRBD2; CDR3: CASSLFSGGSTGELFF; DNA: TGTGCCAGCAGTTTATTTAGCGGGGGGAGCACCGGGGAGCTGTTTTTT
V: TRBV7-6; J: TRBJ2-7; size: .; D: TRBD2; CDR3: CASSLGSGGNYEQYF; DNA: TGTGCCAGCAGCTTAGGTAGCGGGGGGAACTACGAGCAGTACTTC
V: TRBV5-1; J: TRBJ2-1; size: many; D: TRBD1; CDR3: CASRNPAGGSLIYNEQFF; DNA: TGCGCCAGCAGGAACCCCGCAGGGGGCTCCTTAATCTACAATGAGCAGTTCTTC
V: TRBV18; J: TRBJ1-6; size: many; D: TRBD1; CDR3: CASSPGTEGMNSPLHF; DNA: TGTGCCAGCTCACCAGGGACAGAAGGGATGAATTCACCCCTCCACTTT